Below, 5 T cell receptor beta chains from the same sample are listed, as sequenced in a study of cytomegalovirus exposure and HLA in healthy donors. Both 60 Vbeta primers and 13 Jbeta primers went into the PCR. The assay was immunoSEQ multiplex PCR, and TCRdb's table has in-frame clones only and misses some. Here the sample spans fewer than 90,000 clones, 60% to 80% being singletons. The sequenced material came from PBMCs. The receptor set was obtained from a female donor in good health and CMV-seronegative.

The rearrangement joins TRBV28 to TRBJ1-2; 7 nucleotides agree with TRBD1. The V gene end was trimmed by 5 bases and the J gene end by 8 bases; junction bases not matched to a gene: 5. The germline gives CDR1 MDHEN, CDR2 SYDVKM. The CDR3 is made up of 12 amino acids. CDR3 DNA: TGTGCCAGCAGTCTAGACAGGGAAGGCTACACCTTC. This gives the protein CASSLDREGYTF.

This sequence joins TRBV10-2 and TRBJ2-7; no reliable D call. Germline V gene sequence: CDR1 WSHSY, CDR2 SAAADI. This CDR3 comprises 12 residues. The V and J ends lost 3 bases and 3 bases respectively, with 6 bases between them. In DNA, the CDR3 is TGCGCCAGCAGTGATCAGGTCTACGAGCAGTACTTC. It specifies CASSDQVYEQYF.

As regards this clone: Compared with germline, one end of the junction differs, possibly owing to a read error. The CDR3, as DNA: TGTGCCTGGGGGTCAGTGGGGGAGGAGCGTAAATTC. This sequence encodes CAWGSVGEERKF. This rearrangement joins TRBV30 to TRBJ1-2; D is perhaps TRBD1 (5 bases). CDR3 length equals 12 residues. Germline V CDR1 and CDR2: GTSNPN, SVGIG (reference sequence).

The chain carries TRBV28 and TRBJ1-5; tentative D call: TRBD1 (6 bases). CDR3 length: 15 residues. Germline CDR1 reads MDHEN; CDR2 reads SYDVKM. V lost 1 base and J 6 bases, leaving 13 bases between the germline ends. The CDR3 coding sequence is TGTGCCAGCAGTTTATACACCGAACAGGGTCAGCCCCAGCATTTT. Residues: CASSLYTEQGQPQHF. The entire variable domain, with the rest obtained from reference TRBV28 and TRBJ1-5, is as follows: DVKVTQSSRYLVKRTGEKVFLECVQDMDHENMFWYRQDPGLGLRLIYFSYDVKMKEKGDIPEGYSVSREKKERFSLILESASTNQTSMYLCASSLYTEQGQPQHFGDGTRLSIL.

This clone was detected only a few times. The chain is built from TRBV6-1 and TRBJ2-2, with TRBD2 matching over 7 bases. CDR1 and CDR2 (germline): MNHNS, SASEGT. CDR3 length equals 15 residues. V gave up 3 bases and J gave up 3 bases; unmatched junction bases: 4. The CDR3 loop reads CASSEGSGHTGELFF. CDR3 in DNA: TGTGCCAGCAGTGAGGGTAGCGGGCACACCGGGGAGCTGTTTTTT.